Listed here are 17 T cell receptor beta chains from one sample, sequenced in a study of preoperative IRX-2 immunotherapy in early breast cancer. Treatment specified: preoperative locoregional IRX-2 cytokine immunotherapy. Sequencing used immunoSEQ multiplex PCR; TCRdb keeps in-frame clones, though not all of them. The sample has tens of thousands of clones; around four fifths are singletons. The source material was lymph node tissue, sampled after IRX-2 immunotherapy. All receptors come from a human donor with breast cancer.

This clone is a singleton in its sample. This chain links TRBV12-2 with TRBJ2-2; no check of the table's D call, TRBD1, against the DNA was made. TRBV12-2 is reported as a pseudogene. This CDR3 has 14 residues. Here the CDR3 DNA reads TGTGCCGCCTCGGGGACAGGAGCCACCGGGGAGCTGTTTTTT. It is translated as CAASGTGATGELFF.

The chain recombines TRBV4-1 with TRBJ2-1, with 7 bases aligning to TRBD2. The germline CDR1 and CDR2 sequences are MGHRA and YSYEKL. This CDR3 is built from 15 residues. Losses at the gene ends were 4 bases for V and 2 bases for J; bases not matched to a gene: 5. CDR3 nucleotides: TGCGCCAGCAGCCTCCGGGGGGTTGCCTACAATGAGCAGTTCTTC. Protein: CASSLRGVAYNEQFF.

The chain has TRBV15 and TRBJ1-5; no clear D. The CDR3 covers 16 residues. Trimming removed 0 bases from V and 7 bases from J, with 16 bases in between. The V gene's germline CDR1 is LNHNV and CDR2 YYDKDF (reference sequence). The DNA for the CDR3 is TGTGCCACCAGCAGAGATCCGGCAGCCATCCCACAGCCCCAGCATTTT. Translation: CATSRDPAAIPQPQHF. Based on the CDR3 plus reference TRBV15 and TRBJ1-5, the full variable domain is DAMVIQNPRYQVTQFGKPVTLSCSQTLNHNVMYWYQQKSSQAPKLLFHYYDKDFNNEADTPDNFQSRRPNTSFCFLDIRSPGLGDTAMYLCATSRDPAAIPQPQHFGDGTRLSIL.

The chain has TRBV6-7 and TRBJ2-1; D ambiguous. TRBV6-7 is an ORF, with its function uncertain. The CDR3 runs to 14 residues. V lost 6 bases, J lost 0 bases, and 9 bases lay in between. The CDR3 sequence: CASRALSSYNEQFF. DNA of the CDR3: TGTGCCAGCAGGGCCCTGAGCTCCTACAATGAGCAGTTCTTC.

The chain uses TRBV29-1 and TRBJ1-3; D call uncertain. Between the trimmed V and J ends, which lost 0 bases and 4 bases, there was a span of 4 bases. Germline-derived CDR1 and CDR2 are SQVTM and ANQGSEA. There are 12 residues in the CDR3. The CDR3 region is CSVEERGNTIYF. The CDR3, as DNA: TGCAGCGTTGAAGAGCGCGGAAACACCATATATTTT.

The V and J genes are TRBV1 and TRBJ2-7; the D segment call TRBD1 is taken from the table without a DNA check. TRBV1 is given as a pseudogene. The CDR3 has 14 amino acids. The CDR3 loop is CASSQAPGSYEQYF. The CDR3 bases are TGCGCCAGCAGCCAAGCCCCAGGTTCCTACGAGCAGTACTTC.

This clone was counted between two and nine times. This chain joins TRBV30 and TRBJ1-2; TRBD1 might be the D (5 bases). The CDR3 loop spans 13 amino acids. Per germline, CDR1 GTSNPN and CDR2 SVGIG (reference sequence). V was cut by 4 bases and J by 4 bases, with 13 bases left in between. CDR3 protein: CAWNVAGTYGYTF. The DNA of the CDR3 is TGTGCCTGGAACGTGGCAGGGACCTATGGCTACACCTTC.

The J gene is TRBJ1-1, the V gene TRBV9; D ambiguous. CDR1 and CDR2 (germline): SGDLS, YYNGEE. V was trimmed by 5 bases and J by 1 base, leaving 12 bases between them. This CDR3 contains 14 residues. CDR3 nucleotide sequence: TGTGCCAGCAGAGGGTTACAGCCGAACACTGAAGCTTTCTTT. It is translated as CASRGLQPNTEAFF.

V usage is TRBV6-8 and J usage is TRBJ2-3; TRBD1 aligns across 8 bases. After removal of 5 bases from V and 1 base from J, the junction contained 5 bases not matched to a gene. The CDR3 has 15 amino acids. The germline gives CDR1 MNHGY, CDR2 SAAAGT. As DNA, the CDR3 is TGTGCCAGCAGTGTTGGACAGGGAGGCACAGATACGCAGTATTTT. The encoded protein is CASSVGQGGTDTQYF.

This clone was counted once. The J gene is TRBJ1-2, the V gene TRBV1. TRBV1 is a recognized pseudogene. The length of the CDR3 is 16 residues. The CDR3 loop reads CASSQEWFGGEGGYTF. CDR3 bases: TGCGCCAGCAGCCAAGAATGGTTTGGAGGGGAAGGTGGCTACACCTTC.

The rearrangement joins TRBV11-3 to TRBJ2-2; D is possibly TRBD1 (6 bases). V lost 5 bases, J lost 1 base, and 14 bases lay in between. The CDR3 has 16 amino acids. The germline CDR1 and CDR2 sequences are SGHNT and YENEEA. This CDR3 is CASSLLRGKNTGELFF. The DNA for the CDR3 is TGTGCCAGCAGCCTTCTCAGGGGAAAGAACACCGGGGAGCTGTTTTTT.

J is TRBJ1-2 and V is TRBV15, with 7 bases fitting TRBD1. Germline assignment: CDR1 LNHNV and CDR2 YYDKDF (reference sequence). V trimming: 0 bases; J trimming: 8 bases; junction bases outside the gene matches: 9. The CDR3 extends over 15 amino acids. CDR3: CATSRERTGARGYTF. CDR3 nucleotide sequence: TGTGCCACCAGCAGAGAGCGAACAGGGGCCCGGGGCTACACCTTC.

The chain carries TRBV19 and TRBJ2-2, with 8 nucleotides matching TRBD1. Trimming took 7 bases from V and 0 from J; bases not matched to a gene: 4. Looked up from germline, CDR1 is LNHDA and CDR2 is SQIVND (reference sequence). CDR3 size: 15 residues. The CDR3 nucleotides read TGTGCCAGTACCAGGGGGCGGACGAACACCGGGGAGCTGTTTTTT. Translation gives CASTRGRTNTGELFF.

The chain carries TRBV6-8 and TRBJ1-1; D gene uncertain. From germline, CDR1 is MNHGY and CDR2 SAAAGT. The CDR3 contains 15 residues. V was cut by 2 bases and J by 4 bases, with 14 bases left in between. CDR3 coding DNA: TGTGCCAGCAGTTACATCCCGGGAAGGTTCACTGAAGCTTTCTTT. Translation gives CASSYIPGRFTEAFF.

V and J are TRBV1 and TRBJ2-4; TRBD2 was called by the table and not checked on the DNA. TRBV1 is classified as a pseudogene. The CDR3 runs to 17 residues. CDR3 nucleotide sequence: TGCACCAGCAGCCAAGATCGGACTAGCGATCCCAAAAACATTCAGTACTTC. This codes for CTSSQDRTSDPKNIQYF.

The rearrangement links TRBV28 to TRBJ1-5, with 7 bases aligning to TRBD1. The CDR3 consists of 17 residues. V trimming: 5 bases; J trimming: 0 bases; junction bases outside the gene matches: 10. Germline lookup yields CDR1 MDHEN and CDR2 SYDVKM. CDR3 DNA: TGTGCCAGCAGTCCAACGGGACAGTATTATAGCAATCAGCCCCAGCATTTT. As protein: CASSPTGQYYSNQPQHF.

This chain connects TRBV6-8 to TRBJ1-5; D call uncertain. Trimming removed 5 bases at V and 0 bases at J, with 14 bases between. Per the germline V gene, CDR1 is MNHGY and CDR2 is SAAAGT. This CDR3 spans 16 amino acids. CDR3 amino acids: CASSLNYVNSNQPQHF. CDR3 DNA sequence: TGTGCCAGCAGTCTCAATTACGTTAATAGCAATCAGCCCCAGCATTTT.